This T cell receptor (beta chain) was found in a study of blood T cells in healthy people across ages. Germline V gene lookup returns CDR1 LGHNA and CDR2 YSLEER. Trimming stripped 0 bases from V and 5 bases from J, with 11 bases between. The CDR3 extends over 14 amino acids. A J-beta primer mix and a sample-barcoded 5' primer were used in a second PCR of roughly 7 to 12 cycles. TCRdb reprocessed the 5' RACE reads via MiXCR and lists one record per CDR3 protein. The sample includes 500,000 to 550,000 distinct CDR3 sequences, 24% of them seen just once. Ranging in age from about 6 to 95, the donors were healthy Caucasian individuals from Russia. This clonotype was seen only a few times. These data also formed part of another study, on T cells of mothers and their children. That source reports: Both sample barcodes and 2-4 random nucleotides came from the M1S primer of the second PCR. No T cell clones of persistent microchimeric origin were detected.

The TCR comes from a boy aged 5 to 17 in good health. Input material: blood. This chain links TRBV4-3 with TRBJ2-7; maybe TRBD1 (5 bases). CDR3 residues: CASSQEQGWHEQYF. The CDR3 DNA reads TGCGCCAGCAGCCAAGAGCAGGGATGGCACGAGCAGTACTTC.